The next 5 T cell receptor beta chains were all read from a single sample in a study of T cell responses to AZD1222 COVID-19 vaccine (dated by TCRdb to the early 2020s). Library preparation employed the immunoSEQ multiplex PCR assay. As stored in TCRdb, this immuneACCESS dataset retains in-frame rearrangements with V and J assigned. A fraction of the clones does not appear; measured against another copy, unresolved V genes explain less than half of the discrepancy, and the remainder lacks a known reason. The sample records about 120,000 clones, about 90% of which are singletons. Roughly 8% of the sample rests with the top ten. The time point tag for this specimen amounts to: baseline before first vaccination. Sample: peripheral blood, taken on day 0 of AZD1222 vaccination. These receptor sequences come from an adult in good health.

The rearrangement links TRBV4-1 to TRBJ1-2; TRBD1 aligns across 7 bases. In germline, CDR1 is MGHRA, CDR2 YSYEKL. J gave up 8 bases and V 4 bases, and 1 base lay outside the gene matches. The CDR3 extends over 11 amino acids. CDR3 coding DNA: TGCGCCAGCAGCCGGGGACAGGGCTACACCTTC. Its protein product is CASSRGQGYTF.

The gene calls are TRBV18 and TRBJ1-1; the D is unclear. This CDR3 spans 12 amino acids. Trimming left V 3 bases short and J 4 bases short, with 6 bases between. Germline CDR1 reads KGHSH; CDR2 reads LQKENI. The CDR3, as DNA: TGTGCCAGCTCACCGGGAGTCACTGAAGCTTTCTTT. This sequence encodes CASSPGVTEAFF.

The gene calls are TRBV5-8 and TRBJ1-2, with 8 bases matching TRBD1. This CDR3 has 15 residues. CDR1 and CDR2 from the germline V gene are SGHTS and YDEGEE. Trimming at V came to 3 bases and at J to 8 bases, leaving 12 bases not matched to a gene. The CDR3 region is CASSSPGQATPGYTF. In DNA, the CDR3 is TGTGCCAGCAGCTCACCGGGACAGGCGACGCCGGGCTACACCTTC.

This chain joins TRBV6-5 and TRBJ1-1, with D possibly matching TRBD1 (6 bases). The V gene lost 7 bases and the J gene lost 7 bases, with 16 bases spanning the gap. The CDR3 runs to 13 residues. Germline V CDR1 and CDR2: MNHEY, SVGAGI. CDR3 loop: CASTYLDRLEAFF. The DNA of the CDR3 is TGTGCCAGCACCTATCTGGACAGACTTGAAGCTTTCTTT.

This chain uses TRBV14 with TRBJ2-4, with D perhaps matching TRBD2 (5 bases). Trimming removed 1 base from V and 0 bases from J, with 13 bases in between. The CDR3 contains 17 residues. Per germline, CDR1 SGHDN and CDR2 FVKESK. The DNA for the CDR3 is TGTGCCAGCAGCCAAGCGAGAACTAGTGGAGCCAAAAACATTCAGTACTTC. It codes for CASSQARTSGAKNIQYF.